The entry below gives a single TCR beta chain sequence along with its context. The data derive from a study of blood T cell repertoires in COVID-19. Study context: The samples span acute and convalescent COVID-19 from the United States, Italy and Spain.

Repertoires were generated with immunoSEQ multiplex PCR, while TCRdb's copy carries only in-frame clones and drops some. The table includes some 500,000 clones, 70% to 90% detected once. CDR3 length: 13 residues. CDR1 SQVTM and CDR2 ANQGSEA come from the germline V gene. Unmatched junction bases numbered 6, after V lost 5 bases and J lost 8 bases. The sequence was obtained from a woman aged 45-60 years with COVID-19, enrolled during active disease. Source material: peripheral blood. The chain carries TRBV29-1 and TRBJ1-6; 7 nucleotides line up with TRBD1. CDR3: CSVRQGWDSPLHF. CDR3 coding DNA: TGCAGCGTTAGACAGGGCTGGGATTCACCCCTCCACTTT.